The clone carrying this T cell receptor beta chain was seen a handful of times. Its antigen remains unknown. During construction of the library, unique molecular identifiers were attached to individual cDNA molecules for quantitative, reproducible TCR counting. Original methodology: The median was about 96,000 TCRs per sample, ranging roughly 20,000 to 750,000. TCRdb reanalysed the RACE reads using MiXCR and keeps one entry per CDR3 protein. The V and J calls were not made by the authors but by TCRdb's processing. In the table there are about 200,000 distinct CDR3 sequences, around 25% of which are singletons. The data belong to a study of human T cells and chemical hapten exposure. Study observations and caveats: In comparison with controls, expanded TCRs gave rise to a significantly larger number of large CDR3 similarity clusters. The number of TCRs over 1 in 1000 frequency stayed unchanged after DPC.

The time point denotes: patch test 3, about 24 weeks after DPC sensitization. As for treatment: therapeutic diphenylcyclopropenone sensitization with weekly scalp DPC. Germline V gene data show CDR1 as MNHEY and CDR2 as SVGEGT. The J segment lost 10 bases and the V segment lost 5 bases, leaving 9 bases of the junction unmatched. There are 14 residues in the CDR3. The receptor's source is a woman aged 40 to 55 with alopecia areata. Some clones in this sample may be carry-over from other donors' samples. This chain links TRBV6-2 or TRBV6-3 with TRBJ2-4; 9 bases fit TRBD1. Sequencing was performed on whole blood, taken in connection with sensitization to the hapten diphenylcyclopropenone (DPC). The CDR3 DNA sequence: TGTGCCAGCAGTCCCACCGGGACAGGGAATATTCAGTACTTC. Protein product: CASSPTGTGNIQYF.